A selection of T cell receptor beta chains follows, all from one sample in a study of lymphopenia after photon versus proton radiotherapy. Clones were read by immunoSEQ multiplex PCR, and TCRdb kept only the in-frame ones, dropping some. This sample has around 25,000 clones, with approximately 85% found just once. Sequenced material: peripheral blood, taken from a patient treated with photon-based radiotherapy. Receptors were obtained from a man aged 25-40 years with gastric cancer. Each CDR3 is given with its conserved first and last residue. A D gene is named only where the DNA matches it firmly.

d_call j_call v_call cdr3_nt cdr3_aa
TRBD2 TRBJ2-3 TRBV9 TGTGCCAGCAGCGTAGTAGCGGGGGCGATCACAGATACGCAGTATTTT CASSVVAGAITDTQYF
- TRBJ2-3 TRBV11-1 TGTGCCAGCAGCTTATCGAGTAGGGCAGATACGCAGTATTTT CASSLSSRADTQYF
- TRBJ2-7 TRBV7-9 TGTGCCAGCAGCTACCAGGGGACCTACGAGCAGTACTTC CASSYQGTYEQYF
- TRBJ1-6 TRBV27 TGTGCCAGCAGTTTTTACTGGGACTCACCCCTCCACTTT CASSFYWDSPLHF
TRBD1 TRBJ2-3 TRBV10-3 TGTGCCATCAGTGACTCGACAGGGAGCGCAGATACGCAGTATTTT CAISDSTGSADTQYF
- TRBJ2-1 TRBV18 TGTGCCAGCTCACAAAATATGGGGGTGAGCTCCTACAATGAGCAGTTCTTC CASSQNMGVSSYNEQFF
TRBD1 TRBJ2-7 TRBV11-2 TGTGCCAGCAGCTTATTAGGACAGGGCTACGAGCAGTACTTC CASSLLGQGYEQYF
- TRBJ2-5 TRBV6-1 TGTGCCAGCAGCCCCGGAGGGGTTAAAGAGACCCAGTACTTC CASSPGGVKETQYF
TRBD1 TRBJ2-7 TRBV29-1 TGCAGCGTGGGGACAGGGGGCGAGCAGTACTTC CSVGTGGEQYF
TRBD1 TRBJ1-2 TRBV7-2 TGTGCCAGCAGCCCCGACAGGGTCAAGGGCTACACCTTC CASSPDRVKGYTF
TRBD1 TRBJ1-2 TRBV6-1 TGTGCCAGCAGTGATTTAACCCTCGGGACAGGGGTGGATGGCTACACCTTC CASSDLTLGTGVDGYTF
TRBD1 TRBJ2-7 TRBV28 TGTGCCAGCAGTCCACACGAGACAGGGGATTACGAGCAGTACTTC CASSPHETGDYEQYF